Below are 9 T cell receptor beta chains sequenced from a single sample in a study of blood T cell repertoires in COVID-19. Measured with immunoSEQ multiplex PCR; TCRdb has only the in-frame clones, and not every one. The data show about 360,000 clones, around nine tenths seen once. Input material: peripheral blood. These receptors were taken from a human donor in a cohort sampled during active COVID-19.

The CDR3 DNA reads as TGTGCCAGTCAGTCACGACAGGGGGCGAATAATTCACCCCTCCACTTT. As protein: CASQSRQGANNSPLHF. The chain links TRBV2 to TRBJ1-6, with 10 bases aligning to TRBD1. With 9 bases clipped from V and 5 bases from J, the junction kept 10 bases outside the gene matches. The germline V gene has CDR1 SNHLY and CDR2 FYNNEI. This CDR3 contains 16 residues.

The rearrangement uses TRBV24-1 and TRBJ2-5, with 11 bases identical to TRBD1. Germline V CDR1 and CDR2: KGHDR, SFDVKD. The junction had 8 bases not matched to a gene; V was cut back by 3 bases and J by 6 bases. CDR3 size: 16 residues. DNA of the CDR3: TGTGCCACCAGTGATGGGGGGACAGGGGGGGGTCAGACCCAGTACTTC. It translates to CATSDGGTGGGQTQYF.

Here the CDR3 DNA reads TGCGCCAGCAGCCAAGATCTCGCGGACAGGATTAATTCCTACACTGAAGCTTTCTTT. As protein: CASSQDLADRINSYTEAFF. The J gene is TRBJ1-1, the V gene TRBV4-1; 7 nucleotides line up with TRBD1. J gave up 3 bases and V 0 bases, and 16 bases lay outside the gene matches. The CDR3 extends over 19 amino acids. Germline assignment: CDR1 MGHRA and CDR2 YSYEKL.

This rearrangement joins TRBV30 to TRBJ1-6, with D unresolved. The V gene lost 0 bases and the J gene lost 4 bases, with 13 bases spanning the gap. From germline, CDR1 is GTSNPN and CDR2 SVGIG (reference sequence). The CDR3 is 16 amino acids. The CDR3 protein is CAWSVSPPRYNSPLHF. CDR3 coding DNA: TGTGCCTGGAGTGTTTCTCCCCCACGGTATAATTCACCCCTCCACTTT.

The chain employs TRBV18 and TRBJ2-7, with 11 bases identical to TRBD2. Per germline, CDR1 KGHSH and CDR2 LQKENI. J lost 2 bases, V lost 3 bases, and 9 bases had no gene match. The CDR3 runs 17 residues. CDR3 protein: CASSPTSGEVSTYEQYF. Here the CDR3 DNA reads TGTGCCAGCTCACCGACTAGCGGGGAGGTCTCGACCTACGAGCAGTACTTC.

The chain is built from TRBV5-1 and TRBJ1-2; unclear D gene. The germline CDR1 and CDR2 sequences are SGHRS and YFSETQ. The CDR3 runs 13 residues. Trimming took 0 bases from V and 3 from J, leaving 6 bases between them. The CDR3 sequence is CASSLGADYGYTF. In DNA, the CDR3 is TGCGCCAGCAGCTTGGGGGCAGACTATGGCTACACCTTC. Filled out from reference TRBV5-1 and TRBJ1-2, the complete variable domain reads KAGVTQTPRYLIKTRGQQVTLSCSPISGHRSVSWYQQTPGQGLQFLFEYFSETQRNKGNFPGRFSGRQFSNSRSEMNVSTLELGDSALYLCASSLGADYGYTFGSGTRLTVV.

The chain combines TRBV25-1 with TRBJ1-6, with 7 positions matching TRBD1. CDR1 is MGHDK and CDR2 is SYGVNS in the germline V gene. The length of the CDR3 is 15 residues. With V trimmed by 3 bases and J by 5 bases, 4 bases remained unmatched. Here the CDR3 DNA reads TGTGCCAGCAGTGACAGAACAGGGGATAATTCACCCCTCCACTTT. Its translation is CASSDRTGDNSPLHF.

The V gene is TRBV27, the J gene TRBJ2-7; 8 bases are shared with TRBD2. Trimming at V came to 3 bases and at J to 2 bases, leaving 6 bases not matched to a gene. CDR1 is MNHEY, CDR2 SMNVEV, per germline (reference sequence). CDR3 length: 15 amino acids. This CDR3 reads CASSFLGGRPYEQYF. The CDR3 DNA reads as TGTGCCAGCAGTTTTCTGGGCGGGAGGCCCTACGAGCAGTACTTC.

The chain couples TRBV4-1 to TRBJ2-1; 11 bases are a match to TRBD2. This CDR3 spans 15 amino acids. The germline CDR1 and CDR2 sequences are MGHRA and YSYEKL. Germline trimming cut 0 bases from V and 9 bases from J; bases unmatched to any gene: 4. The CDR3 nucleotides are TGCGCCAGCAGCCAAGAAGGTCTAGCGGGAGGTGAGCAGTTCTTC. Its translation: CASSQEGLAGGEQFF.